These 9 T cell receptor beta chains originate from one sample sequenced in a study of blood T cells in healthy people across ages. Next came a second PCR, run for about 7 to 12 cycles, which used a sample-barcoded 5' primer along with a J-beta primer mix. In TCRdb, the 5' RACE reads were re-called with MiXCR into one record per CDR3 protein. The sample holds 1.2 million to 1.5 million distinct CDR3 sequences, approximately 60% seen once. Material: blood. The origin of the receptors is a man younger than 35 in good health.

The chain is built from TRBV12-3 or TRBV12-4 and TRBJ2-5; TRBD2 matches at 11 bases. V gave up 8 bases and J gave up 1 base; unmatched junction bases: 6. The CDR3 loop spans 15 amino acids. Here the CDR3 DNA reads TGTGCCAGCGGATCCGGGACTAGCGGCCAAGAGACCCAGTACTTC. It yields the protein CASGSGTSGQETQYF.

The rearrangement links TRBV28 to TRBJ1-6; the D gene is possibly TRBD1 (6 bases). Germline CDR1 is MDHEN and CDR2 is SYDVKM. The V and J ends lost 6 bases and 7 bases respectively, with 13 bases between them. CDR3 length: 14 residues. The CDR3 DNA is TGTGCCAGCAGCGAGACAGGACTCAATTCACCCCTCCACTTT. Protein sequence: CASSETGLNSPLHF.

The chain uses TRBV11-2 and TRBJ2-1; D possibly uses TRBD1 or TRBD2 (5 bases each). Trimming left V 0 bases short and J 0 bases short, with 9 bases between. The CDR3 length is 16 residues. CDR1 SGHAT and CDR2 FQNNGV come from the germline V gene. This CDR3 reads CASSLDGASSYNEQFF. CDR3 DNA sequence: TGTGCCAGCAGCTTAGACGGGGCCTCCTCCTACAATGAGCAGTTCTTC. Together with reference TRBV11-2 and TRBJ2-1, the CDR3 gives the full variable domain: EAGVAQSPRYKIIEKRQSVAFWCNPISGHATLYWYQQILGQGPKLLIQFQNNGVVDDSQLPKDRFSAERLKGVDSTLKIQPAKLEDSAVYLCASSLDGASSYNEQFFGPGTRLTVL.

This chain joins TRBV5-1 and TRBJ2-3; no firm D call. The CDR3 extends over 13 amino acids. Germline-derived CDR1 and CDR2 are SGHRS and YFSETQ. Trimming shortened V by 4 bases and J by 11 bases, and 17 bases separated the two germline ends. The CDR3 protein is CASSPDAPRMQYF. CDR3 DNA sequence: TGCGCCAGCAGCCCGGACGCCCCACGGATGCAGTATTTT. Using reference TRBV5-1 and TRBJ2-3 for the parts outside the CDR3, the full variable domain is KAGVTQTPRYLIKTRGQQVTLSCSPISGHRSVSWYQQTPGQGLQFLFEYFSETQRNKGNFPGRFSGRQFSNSRSEMNVSTLELGDSALYLCASSPDAPRMQYFGPGTRLTVL.

V and J are TRBV7-2 and TRBJ1-2, with D perhaps matching TRBD1 (6 bases). In germline, CDR1 is SGHTA, CDR2 FQGNSA. The CDR3 has 14 amino acids. Trimming removed 11 bases at V and 3 bases at J, with 19 bases between. CDR3: CAYSVPGGDYGYTF. CDR3 coding DNA: TGTGCCTACAGCGTCCCGGGGGGCGACTATGGCTACACCTTC.

Only one count was recorded for this clonotype. The chain joins TRBV4-1 to TRBJ2-5, with D possibly TRBD1 on 5 matching bases. CDR1 is MGHRA, CDR2 YSYEKL, per germline. Deletions cut 3 bases from V and 5 bases from J, with 16 bases between. This CDR3 has 15 amino acids. CDR3 protein: CASSQFKGMVETQYF. The DNA of the CDR3 is TGCGCCAGCAGCCAGTTTAAGGGGATGGTGGAGACCCAGTACTTC.

The chain uses TRBV20-1 and TRBJ2-7; tentatively, D is TRBD2 (5 bases). This CDR3 is 13 amino acids long. Germline CDR1 is DFQATT and CDR2 is SNEGSKA (reference sequence). V lost 3 bases and J lost 0, with 9 bases in between. The CDR3 sequence is CSASAGSSYEQYF. The CDR3 DNA follows: TGCAGTGCTAGTGCGGGCAGCTCCTACGAGCAGTACTTC.

The chain couples TRBV19 to TRBJ1-1, with D uncertain. This CDR3 comprises 12 residues. V was cut by 8 bases and J by 1 base, with 8 bases left in between. Germline lookup yields CDR1 LNHDA and CDR2 SQIVND (reference sequence). CDR3 DNA sequence: TGTGCCAGTGGTCCCAGGAACACTGAAGCTTTCTTT. This codes for CASGPRNTEAFF.

V and J are TRBV10-3 and TRBJ2-7, with a tentative D call TRBD1 (5 bases). Germline CDR1 is ENHRY and CDR2 is SYGVKD. This CDR3 contains 15 residues. The V gene lost 0 bases and the J gene lost 3 bases, with 12 bases spanning the gap. Here the CDR3 DNA reads TGTGCCATCAGTGAGTCGAATCCAGGGATCTACGAGCAGTACTTC. Residues: CAISESNPGIYEQYF.